A single sample is the source of the 25 T cell receptor beta chains below, sequenced in a study of T cells in Graves' hyperthyroidism and ophthalmopathy (dated by TCRdb to between 2017 and 2020). Libraries were prepared through multiplex PCR. Sequencing was carried out with an Illumina HiSeq 2000. The TCR beta CDR3 regions were amplified from RNA transcripts. For the first round of RT-PCR on the TCR CDR3, the HTBI primer set was used together with the Qiagen OneStep RT-PCR kit. TCRdb redid the processing of the public reads, applying fastp at Q25 and MiXCR, and retained in-frame beta chains. Each CDR3 protein gets just one entry, which takes the most common genes and DNA from the rows behind it. The sample records around 690,000 distinct CDR3 sequences, around 16% of which are singletons. The ten largest clonotypes hold about a sixth of the sample. The sample taken for sequencing was blood. The receptor set was obtained from a man aged 50-60 years with Graves' hyperthyroidism.

This clonotype was counted at least ten times. A read error may account for a junction end that differs from germline. This sequence joins TRBV5-1 and TRBJ2-1; the match to TRBD2 covers 12 bases. Germline CDR1 reads SGHRS; CDR2 reads YFSETQ. The CDR3 runs to 15 residues. CDR3 protein: CASSLLAGGPNEQFF. The CDR3, as DNA: TGTGCCAGCAGCTTACTAGCGGGAGGCCCTAATGAGCAGTTCTTC.

The rearrangement uses TRBV3-1 and TRBJ2-3, with D tentatively TRBD2 (6 bases). The CDR3 loop spans 14 amino acids. V was pared by 4 bases and J by 4 bases, with 12 bases between. Germline lookup yields CDR1 LGHDT and CDR2 YNNKEL (reference sequence). The CDR3 DNA sequence: TGTGCCAGCAGCCCGACTAGAGCTGCAGATACGCAGTATTTT. Its protein product is CASSPTRAADTQYF.

Ten or more counts support this clonotype. This chain joins TRBV18 and TRBJ2-3, with TRBD1 matching over 11 bases. V shed 2 bases, J shed 5 bases, and the junction held 6 bases outside the gene matches. The CDR3 sequence is 16 residues long. The V gene's germline CDR1 is KGHSH and CDR2 LQKENI. Here the CDR3 DNA reads TGTGCCAGCTCACCATATGGACAGGGGGCTAGAGATACGCAGTATTTT. Translated: CASSPYGQGARDTQYF.

The rearrangement joins TRBV5-1 to TRBJ2-3; D possibly corresponds to TRBD1 (6 bases). The CDR3 contains 14 residues. Deletions cut 7 bases from V and 8 bases from J, with 20 bases between. Germline V gene lookup returns CDR1 SGHRS and CDR2 YFSETQ. The CDR3 bases are TGCGCCAGCGGACAGCGGCCCGCATCAGGTACGCAGTATTTT. It translates to CASGQRPASGTQYF.

This clonotype was seen repeatedly, ten times or more. This rearrangement joins TRBV10-3 to TRBJ2-2, with TRBD2 matching over 7 bases. CDR3 length: 16 amino acids. Unmatched junction bases numbered 11, after V lost 4 bases and J lost 6 bases. Germline V gene sequence: CDR1 ENHRY, CDR2 SYGVKD. The CDR3 reads CAISALGREPAGELFF. The CDR3 DNA is TGTGCCATCAGTGCCCTCGGGCGGGAGCCCGCCGGGGAGCTGTTTTTT.

This clonotype was observed many times. The rearrangement uses TRBV2 and TRBJ2-7; 16 positions match TRBD2. The J segment lost 4 bases and the V segment lost 7 bases, leaving 7 bases of the junction unmatched. This CDR3 comprises 16 residues. Germline V CDR1 and CDR2: SNHLY, FYNNEI. As DNA, the CDR3 is TGTGCCAGCAATAGACCGGGACTAGCGGGAGGGTACGAGCAGTACTTC. Amino acid sequence: CASNRPGLAGGYEQYF.

At least ten counts were recorded for this clonotype. The chain joins TRBV11-2 to TRBJ1-2, with D unclear. Between the trimmed V and J ends, which lost 4 bases and 8 bases, there was a span of 8 bases. CDR1 SGHAT and CDR2 FQNNGV come from the germline V gene. This CDR3 spans 11 amino acids. CDR3 loop: CASSSHLGYTF. The DNA of the CDR3 is TGTGCCAGCAGCTCCCATTTGGGCTACACCTTC.

This clonotype appeared a few times. J is TRBJ1-1 and V is TRBV7-3, with 9 bases lining up with TRBD1. Germline V CDR1 and CDR2: SGHTA, FQGTGA. With V trimmed by 4 bases and J by 0 bases, 6 bases remained unmatched. This CDR3 is 16 amino acids long. This CDR3 is CASSSTGGFMNTEAFF. The CDR3 DNA sequence: TGTGCCAGCAGCTCCACAGGGGGCTTCATGAACACTGAAGCTTTCTTT.

This clonotype was seen repeatedly, ten times or more. The J gene is TRBJ2-7, the V gene TRBV11-2, with 12 bases fitting TRBD1. Germline V gene sequence: CDR1 SGHAT, CDR2 FQNNGV. Germline trimming cut 5 bases from V and 5 bases from J; bases unmatched to any gene: 4. The CDR3 is 14 residues long. CDR3 residues: CASSQRDRGHEQYF. The CDR3 DNA reads TGTGCCAGCAGCCAAAGGGACAGGGGGCACGAGCAGTACTTC. Supplemented by reference TRBV11-2 and TRBJ2-7, the full variable domain reads EAGVAQSPRYKIIEKRQSVAFWCNPISGHATLYWYQQILGQGPKLLIQFQNNGVVDDSQLPKDRFSAERLKGVDSTLKIQPAKLEDSAVYLCASSQRDRGHEQYFGPGTRLTVT.

This clonotype came up many times. The CDR3: CASSLLGGADTQYF. The CDR3 region has the DNA TGTGCCAGCAGTTTATTGGGCGGCGCAGATACGCAGTATTTT. J is TRBJ2-3 and V is TRBV27, with D uncertain. Trimming removed 1 base from V and 4 bases from J, with 9 bases in between. This CDR3 is built from 14 residues. Germline V lookup: CDR1 MNHEY, CDR2 SMNVEV (reference sequence).

Comment on this clonotype: This sequence may be a read error, since a much larger clone differs from it by one base. The chain joins TRBV6-5 to TRBJ1-4; 7 bases are a match to TRBD1. This CDR3 spans 14 amino acids. CDR1 is MNHEY, CDR2 SVGAGI, per germline. The CDR3 here is CASSYLGTEERLFF. The CDR3 nucleotides read TGTGCCAGCAGTTACCTCGGGACAGAGGAAAGACTGTTTTTT.

This clonotype was seen at least ten times. The chain carries TRBV27 and TRBJ1-5; possible D gene TRBD1, 6 bases. V was clipped by 7 bases and J by 4 bases, with 23 bases between them. This CDR3 is built from 17 residues. Germline CDR1 and CDR2: MNHEY and SMNVEV (reference sequence). CDR3 nucleotides: TGTGCCAGCAAGCCAGATAGTGGCGGGGGCTTAAATCAGCCCCAGCATTTT. Its protein product is CASKPDSGGGLNQPQHF.

As regards this clonotype: The germline gene is not matched at one end of the junction; a read error may be the cause. The genes are TRBV7-7 and TRBJ2-1; D gene uncertain. Germline assignment: CDR1 SSHAT and CDR2 FNYEAQ (reference sequence). The CDR3 spans 14 residues. CDR3 sequence reads: CASSLNQASNEQFF. DNA for the CDR3: TGTGCTAGCAGCTTAAATCAGGCGAGCAATGAGCAGTTCTTC.

Of note for this clonotype: This may stem from a read error, because a much larger clone lies one nucleotide away. V and J are TRBV20-1 and TRBJ2-7; 8 bases match TRBD2. Germline V gene data show CDR1 as DFQATT and CDR2 as SNEGSKA (reference sequence). CDR3 length equals 14 residues. V shed 5 bases and J 4 bases; nucleotides not matched to a gene: 10. The CDR3 bases are TGCAGTGCTCCAAGCGGGAGTCAATCGTACGAGCAGTACTTC. Protein: CSAPSGSQSYEQYF.

This chain uses TRBV11-2 with TRBJ2-2; D is perhaps TRBD2 (5 bases). Germline V CDR1 and CDR2: SGHAT, FQNNGV. V was shortened by 5 bases and J by 2 bases, with 15 bases between the two germline ends. The CDR3 sequence is 16 residues long. This CDR3 reads CASSREWLANTGELFF. CDR3 sequence (DNA): TGTGCCAGCAGCCGAGAATGGCTAGCAAACACCGGGGAGCTGTTTTTT.

This clonotype has at least ten counts. This chain joins TRBV11-3 and TRBJ1-6; D might be TRBD1 (6 bases). Germline lookup yields CDR1 SGHNT and CDR2 YENEEA. The CDR3 loop spans 13 amino acids. V was shortened by 8 bases and J by 7 bases, with 12 bases between the two germline ends. The CDR3: CASGEGVNSPLHF. The CDR3 DNA reads as TGTGCCAGCGGCGAGGGGGTAAATTCACCCCTCCACTTT.

This clonotype was seen more than once but under ten times. The chain is built from TRBV5-8 and TRBJ2-1; 10 nucleotides match TRBD2. Germline V gene data show CDR1 as SGHTS and CDR2 as YDEGEE. V shed 4 bases, J shed 4 bases, and the junction held 5 bases outside the gene matches. There are 15 residues in the CDR3. CDR3 coding DNA: TGTGCCAGCAGCCAAAGACTAGCGGGTTACAATGAGCAGTTCTTC. Translating gives CASSQRLAGYNEQFF.

Note on this clonotype: Possible read error: a much larger clone is one base away. In this CDR3 the conserved last residue, phenylalanine or tryptophan, is missing, so a read error is likely. The chain joins TRBV5-1 to TRBJ1-1; D is unclear. CDR1 SGHRS and CDR2 YFSETQ come from the germline V gene. The V gene lost 7 bases and the J gene lost 8 bases, with 18 bases spanning the gap. The CDR3 covers 13 residues. The CDR3 protein is CASSPPGLSEAFL. The CDR3 DNA is TGCGCCAGCTCGCCACCCGGACTGTCAGAAGCTTTCCTT.

V is TRBV11-2 and J is TRBJ1-5; D is unclear. The CDR3 contains 14 residues. Germline lookup yields CDR1 SGHAT and CDR2 FQNNGV. V lost 6 bases to trimming and J lost 7 bases, with 16 bases between them. The CDR3, as DNA: TGTGCCAGCAGTCCTTATTCCGGGCAACAGCCCCAGCATTTT. It is translated as CASSPYSGQQPQHF.

The table lists this clonotype with many counts. The chain combines TRBV9 with TRBJ2-2, with D maybe TRBD2 (7 bases). The length of the CDR3 is 16 residues. V lost 3 bases and J lost 6, with 18 bases in between. Per the germline V gene, CDR1 is SGDLS and CDR2 is YYNGEE. The CDR3 is CASSGDGGRGAGELFF. CDR3 sequence (DNA): TGTGCCAGCAGCGGAGACGGGGGGCGAGGGGCCGGGGAGCTGTTTTTT.

The rearrangement links TRBV6-2 or TRBV6-3 to TRBJ2-7, with 7 bases aligning to TRBD2. The germline CDR1 and CDR2 sequences are MNHEY and SVGEGT. The length of the CDR3 is 15 residues. V trimming: 0 bases; J trimming: 3 bases; junction bases outside the gene matches: 5. The CDR3 region has the DNA TGTGCCAGCAGTTACTCGTTCGGCGGGGGCTACGAGCAGTACTTC. Translating gives CASSYSFGGGYEQYF.

This clonotype has only a few counts. The genes are TRBV9 and TRBJ2-5; D is undetermined. The V end was cut by 0 bases, the J end by 4 bases, with 10 bases between. The germline V gene encodes CDR1 SGDLS and CDR2 YYNGEE. This CDR3 contains 14 residues. CDR3 residues: CASSVGVAAETQYF. DNA for the CDR3: TGTGCCAGCAGCGTAGGGGTAGCCGCAGAGACCCAGTACTTC.

V and J are TRBV28 and TRBJ1-5; TRBD1 matches 9 bases. This CDR3 has 14 residues. CDR1 and CDR2 from the germline V gene are MDHEN and SYDVKM. Trimming took 4 bases from V and 9 from J; bases not matched to a gene: 7. The chain's CDR3 is CASSYRDRDRPQHF. In DNA, the CDR3 is TGTGCCAGCAGTTACCGGGACAGGGATAGGCCCCAGCATTTT.

This clonotype has a handful of counts. The rearrangement uses TRBV4-1 and TRBJ2-1; 12 bases are a match to TRBD2. The length of the CDR3 is 16 residues. Germline V gives CDR1 MGHRA, CDR2 YSYEKL. J lost 8 bases, V lost 2 bases, and 7 bases had no gene match. The CDR3 coding sequence is TGCGCCAGCAGCCAACTACTAGCGGGAGGAAGGGATGAGCAGTTCTTC. This encodes CASSQLLAGGRDEQFF.

This clonotype has at least ten counts. The gene calls are TRBV2 and TRBJ2-1; 7 bases line up with TRBD2. The CDR3 extends over 15 amino acids. With V trimmed by 6 bases and J by 4 bases, 9 bases remained unmatched. Germline lookup yields CDR1 SNHLY and CDR2 FYNNEI. CDR3 loop: CASRAPGLLYNEQFF. The CDR3, as DNA: TGTGCCAGCAGGGCTCCGGGACTACTTTACAATGAGCAGTTCTTC.